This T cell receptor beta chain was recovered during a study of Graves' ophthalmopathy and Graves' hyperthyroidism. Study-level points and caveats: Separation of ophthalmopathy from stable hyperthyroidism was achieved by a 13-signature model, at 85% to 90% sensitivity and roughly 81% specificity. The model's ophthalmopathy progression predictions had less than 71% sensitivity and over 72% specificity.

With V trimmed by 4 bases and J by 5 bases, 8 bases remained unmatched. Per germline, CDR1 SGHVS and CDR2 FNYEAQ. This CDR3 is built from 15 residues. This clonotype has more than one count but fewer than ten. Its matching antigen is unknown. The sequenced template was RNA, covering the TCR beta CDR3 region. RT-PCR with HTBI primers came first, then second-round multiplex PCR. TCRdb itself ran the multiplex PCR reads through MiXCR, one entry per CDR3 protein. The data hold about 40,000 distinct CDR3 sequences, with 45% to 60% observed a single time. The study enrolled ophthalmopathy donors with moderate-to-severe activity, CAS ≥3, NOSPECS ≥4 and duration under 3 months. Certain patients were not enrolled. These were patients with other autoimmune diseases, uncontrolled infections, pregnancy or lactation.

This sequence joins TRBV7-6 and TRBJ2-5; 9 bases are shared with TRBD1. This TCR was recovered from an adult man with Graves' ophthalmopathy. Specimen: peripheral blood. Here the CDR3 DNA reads TGTGCCAGCAGCTCTACGGGGACAGGGTGGGAGACCCAGTACTTC. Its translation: CASSSTGTGWETQYF.